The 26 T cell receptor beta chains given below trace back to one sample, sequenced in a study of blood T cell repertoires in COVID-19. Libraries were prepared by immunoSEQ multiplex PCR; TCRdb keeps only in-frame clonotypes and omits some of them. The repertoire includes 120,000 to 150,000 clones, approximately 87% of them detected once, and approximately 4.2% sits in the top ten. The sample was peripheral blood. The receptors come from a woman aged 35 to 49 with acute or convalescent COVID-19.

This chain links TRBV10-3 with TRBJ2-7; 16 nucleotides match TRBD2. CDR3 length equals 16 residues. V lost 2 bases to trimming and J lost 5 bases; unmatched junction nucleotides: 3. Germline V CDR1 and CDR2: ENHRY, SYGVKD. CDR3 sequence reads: CAISEPGTSGRDEQYF. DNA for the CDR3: TGTGCCATCAGTGAGCCGGGGACTAGCGGGAGGGACGAGCAGTACTTC.

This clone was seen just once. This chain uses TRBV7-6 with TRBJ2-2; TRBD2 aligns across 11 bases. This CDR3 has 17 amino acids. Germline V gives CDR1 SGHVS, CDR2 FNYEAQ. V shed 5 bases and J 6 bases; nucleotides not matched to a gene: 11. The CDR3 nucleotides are TGTGCCAGCAGCCGGGTTCTAGCGGGAGGCGGCGCCGGGGAGCTGTTTTTT. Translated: CASSRVLAGGGAGELFF. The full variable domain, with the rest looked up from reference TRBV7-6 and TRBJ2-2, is GAGVSQSPRYKVTKRGQDVALRCDPISGHVSLYWYRQALGQGPEFLTYFNYEAQQDKSGLPNDRFSAERPEGSISTLTIQRTEQRDSAMYRCASSRVLAGGGAGELFFGEGSRLTVL.

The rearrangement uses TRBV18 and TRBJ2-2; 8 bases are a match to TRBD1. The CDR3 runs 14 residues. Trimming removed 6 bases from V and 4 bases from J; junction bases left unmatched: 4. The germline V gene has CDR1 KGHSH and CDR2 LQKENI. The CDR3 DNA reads TGTGCCAGCTCTATGGACAGGGTCACCGGGGAGCTGTTTTTT. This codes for CASSMDRVTGELFF.

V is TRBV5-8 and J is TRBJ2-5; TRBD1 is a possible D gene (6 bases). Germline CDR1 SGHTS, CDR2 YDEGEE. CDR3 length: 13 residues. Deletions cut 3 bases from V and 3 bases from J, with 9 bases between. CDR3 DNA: TGTGCCAGCAGCTCCTACAGGGAAGAGACCCAGTACTTC. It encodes CASSSYREETQYF.

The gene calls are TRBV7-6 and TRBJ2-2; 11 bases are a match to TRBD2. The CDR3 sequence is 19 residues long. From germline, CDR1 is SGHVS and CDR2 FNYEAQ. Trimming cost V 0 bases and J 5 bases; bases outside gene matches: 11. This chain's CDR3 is CASSLAQGSGRAQTGELFF. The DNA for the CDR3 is TGTGCCAGCAGCTTAGCGCAGGGTAGCGGGAGGGCCCAGACCGGGGAGCTGTTTTTT.

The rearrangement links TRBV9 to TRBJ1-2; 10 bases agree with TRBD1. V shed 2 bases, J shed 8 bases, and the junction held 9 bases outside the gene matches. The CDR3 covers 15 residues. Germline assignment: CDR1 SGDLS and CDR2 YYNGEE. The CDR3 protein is CASSVRDRGLGGYTF. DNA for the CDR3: TGTGCCAGCAGCGTCCGGGACAGGGGATTGGGAGGCTACACCTTC. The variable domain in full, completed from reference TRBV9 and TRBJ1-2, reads DSGVTQTPKHLITATGQRVTLRCSPRSGDLSVYWYQQSLDQGLQFLIQYYNGEERAKGNILERFSAQQFPDLHSELNLSSLELGDSALYFCASSVRDRGLGGYTFGSGTRLTVV.

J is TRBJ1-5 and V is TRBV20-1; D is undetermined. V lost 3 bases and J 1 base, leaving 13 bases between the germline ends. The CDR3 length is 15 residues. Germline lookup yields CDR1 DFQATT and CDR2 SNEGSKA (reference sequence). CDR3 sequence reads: CSASPDSGSNQPQHF. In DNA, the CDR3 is TGCAGTGCTAGTCCGGACTCCGGGAGCAATCAGCCCCAGCATTTT.

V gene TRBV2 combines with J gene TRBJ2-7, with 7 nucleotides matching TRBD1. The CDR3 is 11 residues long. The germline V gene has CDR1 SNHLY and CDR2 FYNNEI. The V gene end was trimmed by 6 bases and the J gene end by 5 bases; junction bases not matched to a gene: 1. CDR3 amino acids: CASSTGDEQYF. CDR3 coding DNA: TGTGCCAGCAGCACAGGGGACGAGCAGTACTTC.

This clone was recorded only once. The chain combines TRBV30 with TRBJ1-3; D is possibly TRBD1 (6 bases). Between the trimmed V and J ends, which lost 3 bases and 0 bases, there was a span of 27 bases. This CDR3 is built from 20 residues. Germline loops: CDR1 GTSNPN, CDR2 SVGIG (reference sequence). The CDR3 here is CAWSLPWTDRRSFSGNTIYF. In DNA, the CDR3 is TGTGCCTGGAGCTTACCGTGGACCGACAGGCGTTCCTTCTCTGGAAACACCATATATTTT.

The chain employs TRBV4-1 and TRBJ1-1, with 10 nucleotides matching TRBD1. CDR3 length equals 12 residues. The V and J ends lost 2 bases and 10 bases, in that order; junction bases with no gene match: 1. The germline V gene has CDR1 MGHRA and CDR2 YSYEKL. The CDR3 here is CASSQRTGGAFF. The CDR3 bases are TGCGCCAGCAGCCAACGGACAGGGGGAGCTTTCTTT.

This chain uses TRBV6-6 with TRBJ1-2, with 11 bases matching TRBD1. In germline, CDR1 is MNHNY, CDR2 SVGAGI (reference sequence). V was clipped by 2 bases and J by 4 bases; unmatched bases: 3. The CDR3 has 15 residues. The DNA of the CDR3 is TGTGCCAGCAGTTACGGGACAGGGGGTACCTATGGCTACACCTTC. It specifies CASSYGTGGTYGYTF.

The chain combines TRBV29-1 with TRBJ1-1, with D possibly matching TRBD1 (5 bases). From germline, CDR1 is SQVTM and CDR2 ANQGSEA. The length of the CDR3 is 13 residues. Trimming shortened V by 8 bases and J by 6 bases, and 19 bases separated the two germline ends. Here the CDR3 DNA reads TGCAGCACCAAAGCGGGGGGAGTCGCTGAAGCTTTCTTT. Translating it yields CSTKAGGVAEAFF.

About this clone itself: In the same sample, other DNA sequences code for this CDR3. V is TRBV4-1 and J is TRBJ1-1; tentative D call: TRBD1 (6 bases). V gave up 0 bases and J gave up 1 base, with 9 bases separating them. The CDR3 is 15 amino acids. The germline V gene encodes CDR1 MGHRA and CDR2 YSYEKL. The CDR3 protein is CASSQEGRGNTEAFF. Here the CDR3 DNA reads TGCGCCAGCAGCCAAGAGGGCAGGGGGAACACTGAAGCTTTCTTT.

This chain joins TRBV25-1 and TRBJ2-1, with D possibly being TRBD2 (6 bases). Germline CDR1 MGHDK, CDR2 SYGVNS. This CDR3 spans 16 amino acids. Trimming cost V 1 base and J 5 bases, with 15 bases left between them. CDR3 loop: CASSESGYRGNNEQFF. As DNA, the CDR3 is TGTGCCAGCAGTGAATCAGGATACCGCGGGAACAATGAGCAGTTCTTC.

CDR3 in amino acids: CAISAPGLAGGPSYNEQFF. Here the CDR3 DNA reads TGTGCCATCAGTGCTCCGGGACTAGCGGGAGGGCCCTCCTACAATGAGCAGTTCTTC. The chain carries TRBV10-3 and TRBJ2-1, with 16 bases identical to TRBD2. Trimming removed 4 bases from V and 0 bases from J; junction bases left unmatched: 6. CDR3 size: 19 residues. Germline CDR1 and CDR2: ENHRY and SYGVKD.

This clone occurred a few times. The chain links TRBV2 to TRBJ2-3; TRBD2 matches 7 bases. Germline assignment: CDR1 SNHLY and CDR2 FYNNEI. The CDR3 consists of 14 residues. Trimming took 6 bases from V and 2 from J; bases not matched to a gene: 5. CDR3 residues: CASRAAGFTDTQYF. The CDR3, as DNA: TGTGCCAGCAGGGCAGCGGGATTCACAGATACGCAGTATTTT.

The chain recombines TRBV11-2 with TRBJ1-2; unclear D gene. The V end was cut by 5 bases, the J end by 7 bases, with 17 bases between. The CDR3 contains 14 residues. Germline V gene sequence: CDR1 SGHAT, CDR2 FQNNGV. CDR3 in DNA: TGTGCCAGCAGCCCGCGGAACAACGCGGTTGGCTACACCTTC. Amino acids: CASSPRNNAVGYTF.

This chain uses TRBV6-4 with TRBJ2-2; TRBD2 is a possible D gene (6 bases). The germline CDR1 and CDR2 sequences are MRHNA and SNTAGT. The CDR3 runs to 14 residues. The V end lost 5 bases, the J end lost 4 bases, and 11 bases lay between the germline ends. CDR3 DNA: TGTGCCAGCAGTACGGGACTCTTCACCGGGGAGCTGTTTTTT. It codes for CASSTGLFTGELFF.

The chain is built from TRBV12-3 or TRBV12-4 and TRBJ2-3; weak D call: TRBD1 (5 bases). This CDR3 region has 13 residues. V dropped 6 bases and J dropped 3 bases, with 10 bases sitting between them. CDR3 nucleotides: TGTGCCAGCAGCCCGACAGTTACAGATACGCAGTATTTT. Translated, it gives CASSPTVTDTQYF.

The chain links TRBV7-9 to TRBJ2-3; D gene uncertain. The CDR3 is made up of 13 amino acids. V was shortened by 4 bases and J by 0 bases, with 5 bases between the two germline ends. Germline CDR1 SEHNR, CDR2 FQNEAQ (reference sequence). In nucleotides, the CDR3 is TGTGCCAGCAGCTCCCCTAGCACAGATACGCAGTATTTT. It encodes CASSSPSTDTQYF. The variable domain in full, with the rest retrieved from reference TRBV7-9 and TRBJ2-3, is DTGVSQNPRHKITKRGQNVTFRCDPISEHNRLYWYRQTLGQGPEFLTYFQNEAQLEKSRLLSDRFSAERPKGSFSTLEIQRTEQGDSAMYLCASSSPSTDTQYFGPGTRLTVL.

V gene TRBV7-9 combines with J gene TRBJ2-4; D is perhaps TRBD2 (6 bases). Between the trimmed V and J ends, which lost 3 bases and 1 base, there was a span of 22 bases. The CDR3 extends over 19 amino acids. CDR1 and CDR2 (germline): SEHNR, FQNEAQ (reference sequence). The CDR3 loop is CASSLPRGTSGKAKNIQYF. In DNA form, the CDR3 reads TGTGCCAGCAGCTTGCCCCGCGGGACGTCCGGCAAGGCCAAAAACATTCAGTACTTC.

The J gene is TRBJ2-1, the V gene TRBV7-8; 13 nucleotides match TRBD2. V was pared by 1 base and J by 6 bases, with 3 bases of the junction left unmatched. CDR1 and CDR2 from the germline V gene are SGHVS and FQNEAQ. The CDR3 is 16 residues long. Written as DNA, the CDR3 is TGTGCCAGCAGCTTAGACGGGACTAGCGGGGCCAATGAGCAGTTCTTC. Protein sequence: CASSLDGTSGANEQFF.

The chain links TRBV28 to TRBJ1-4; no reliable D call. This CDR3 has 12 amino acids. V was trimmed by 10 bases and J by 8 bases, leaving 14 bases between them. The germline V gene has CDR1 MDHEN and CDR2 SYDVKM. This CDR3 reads CAILSAGEKLFF. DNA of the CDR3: TGTGCCATCCTCTCGGCGGGAGAAAAACTGTTTTTT. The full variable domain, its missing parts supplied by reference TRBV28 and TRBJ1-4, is DVKVTQSSRYLVKRTGEKVFLECVQDMDHENMFWYRQDPGLGLRLIYFSYDVKMKEKGDIPEGYSVSREKKERFSLILESASTNQTSMYLCAILSAGEKLFFGSGTQLSVL.

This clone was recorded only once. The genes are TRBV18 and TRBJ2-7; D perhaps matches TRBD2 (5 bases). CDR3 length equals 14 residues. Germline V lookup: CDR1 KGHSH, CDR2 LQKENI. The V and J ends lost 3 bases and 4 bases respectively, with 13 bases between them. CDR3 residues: CASSPPGVLYEQYF. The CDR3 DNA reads TGTGCCAGCTCACCTCCCGGGGTACTATACGAGCAGTACTTC.

For the CDR3, the DNA is TGTGCCAGCAGCCCTGGGGGAGGGACTGAAGCTTTCTTT. Translated, it gives CASSPGGGTEAFF. The rearrangement uses TRBV5-4 and TRBJ1-1; TRBD1 might be the D (5 bases). The V gene's germline CDR1 is SGHNT and CDR2 YYREEE (reference sequence). The CDR3 consists of 13 residues. V lost 4 bases and J lost 5, with 12 bases in between.

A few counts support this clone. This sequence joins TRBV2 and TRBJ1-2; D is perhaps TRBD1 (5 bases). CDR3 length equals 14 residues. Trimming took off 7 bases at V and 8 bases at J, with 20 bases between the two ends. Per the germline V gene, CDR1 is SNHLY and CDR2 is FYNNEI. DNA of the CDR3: TGTGCCAGCAACGCTGACAGCCATGGTGGGGGCTACACCTTC. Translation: CASNADSHGGGYTF.